The 21 T cell receptor beta chains below were found in one sample sequenced in a study of cytomegalovirus exposure and HLA in healthy donors. The PCR ran on 60 Vbeta and 13 Jbeta primers. Data came from immunoSEQ multiplex PCR; TCRdb stores just in-frame clones and leaves some out. This table has 150,000 or so clones, 83% appearing once. Sequences were obtained from PBMCs. Receptor source: a man in his forties or fifties in good health and CMV-seropositive.

The chain recombines TRBV27 with TRBJ2-3; weak D call: TRBD1 (5 bases). Trimming left V 2 bases short and J 5 bases short, with 14 bases between. Germline CDR1 MNHEY, CDR2 SMNVEV (reference sequence). The CDR3 has 15 amino acids. This CDR3 is CASSLVSRGIDTQYF. CDR3 nucleotide sequence: TGTGCCAGCAGTTTAGTCTCAAGGGGAATAGATACGCAGTATTTT.

The chain recombines TRBV7-9 with TRBJ2-5, with D tentatively TRBD1 (6 bases). Trimming shortened V by 7 bases and J by 9 bases, and 24 bases separated the two germline ends. Germline CDR1 and CDR2: SEHNR and FQNEAQ (reference sequence). The CDR3 runs 15 residues. DNA for the CDR3: TGTGCCAGCACCGGCACGAGTAGACAGGCTTTGTCCCAGTACTTC. It encodes CASTGTSRQALSQYF.

The chain uses TRBV7-2 and TRBJ2-5, with D possibly being TRBD1 (6 bases). Germline V CDR1 and CDR2: SGHTA, FQGNSA. Trimming removed 2 bases at V and 5 bases at J, with 9 bases between. The CDR3 contains 13 residues. In DNA, the CDR3 is TGTGCCAGCAGCTTAATGGGGGCGGAGACCCAGTACTTC. Protein sequence: CASSLMGAETQYF.

This chain links TRBV4-1 with TRBJ2-3; possibly TRBD2 for D (6 bases). Trimming took off 4 bases at V and 0 bases at J, with 29 bases between the two ends. Germline V gene sequence: CDR1 MGHRA, CDR2 YSYEKL. There are 21 residues in the CDR3. The CDR3 is CASSRRLGGLIFNTSTDTQYF. For the CDR3, the DNA is TGCGCCAGCAGCCGCCGGTTGGGAGGACTTATTTTTAACACTAGCACAGATACGCAGTATTTT.

The chain recombines TRBV28 with TRBJ1-2; the D gene is possibly TRBD1 (6 bases). Trimming removed 3 bases from V and 5 bases from J, with 7 bases in between. The germline gives CDR1 MDHEN, CDR2 SYDVKM. There are 12 residues in the CDR3. CDR3 DNA: TGTGCCAGCAGTTTGCAGGGGTATGGCTACACCTTC. The encoded protein is CASSLQGYGYTF.

This chain uses TRBV30 with TRBJ2-2; 8 nucleotides line up with TRBD2. Germline V gene sequence: CDR1 GTSNPN, CDR2 SVGIG (reference sequence). The CDR3 contains 16 residues. J lost 6 bases, V lost 2 bases, and 11 bases had no gene match. CDR3 coding DNA: TGTGCCTGGAGTCCCGACGGGGGGGCGGTTTCCGGGGAGCTGTTTTTT. Residues: CAWSPDGGAVSGELFF.

The V and J genes are TRBV10-3 and TRBJ2-7; TRBD1 matches at 9 bases. Germline CDR1 is ENHRY and CDR2 is SYGVKD. The CDR3 covers 13 residues. Trimming took 6 bases from V and 4 from J; bases not matched to a gene: 4. The CDR3 is CAISGTGPYEQYF. CDR3 DNA: TGTGCCATCAGCGGGACAGGGCCTTACGAGCAGTACTTC.

This clone was observed once. The chain combines TRBV5-6 with TRBJ2-1, with 8 bases that match TRBD2. CDR1 is SGHDT, CDR2 YYEEEE, per germline. V lost 4 bases and J lost 9; bases outside the gene matches: 9. The CDR3 extends over 14 amino acids. CDR3 sequence reads: CASSPGGRNGEQFF. The CDR3 DNA is TGTGCCAGCAGCCCGGGAGGGCGGAATGGTGAGCAGTTCTTC.

The rearrangement links TRBV27 to TRBJ1-4; 8 nucleotides line up with TRBD1. The CDR3 covers 17 residues. The V segment lost 5 bases and the J segment 0 bases; nucleotides outside the gene matches: 8. The germline gives CDR1 MNHEY, CDR2 SMNVEV (reference sequence). CDR3 bases: TGTGCCAGCAGTCTGATCGGACAGGGAGCAACTAATGAAAAACTGTTTTTT. This encodes CASSLIGQGATNEKLFF. Variable domain in full (rest from reference TRBV27 and TRBJ1-4): EAQVTQNPRYLITVTGKKLTVTCSQNMNHEYMSWYRQDPGLGLRQIYYSMNVEVTDKGDVPEGYKVSRKEKRNFPLILESPSPNQTSLYFCASSLIGQGATNEKLFFGSGTQLSVL.

This chain connects TRBV7-9 to TRBJ2-1; 10 positions agree with TRBD2. The CDR3 sequence is 16 residues long. J was trimmed by 5 bases and V by 1 base; bases with no gene match: 5. The V gene's germline CDR1 is SEHNR and CDR2 FQNEAQ (reference sequence). The CDR3 DNA reads TGTGCCAGCAGCTTAGGAGCGGGGGGGCTAGACAATGAGCAGTTCTTC. Translating it yields CASSLGAGGLDNEQFF.

This chain uses TRBV9 with TRBJ2-3, with 13 bases lining up with TRBD2. The trim removed 4 bases at V and 3 bases at J, leaving 5 bases unmatched. The germline V gene has CDR1 SGDLS and CDR2 YYNGEE. CDR3 length: 16 residues. The CDR3 coding sequence is TGTGCCAGCAGCAAAGGACTAGCGGGAGTAACAGATACGCAGTATTTT. Encoded protein: CASSKGLAGVTDTQYF.

The chain uses TRBV27 and TRBJ2-1; weak D call: TRBD2 (5 bases). CDR1 is MNHEY, CDR2 SMNVEV, per germline (reference sequence). This CDR3 has 15 residues. With 2 bases removed from V and 2 bases from J, the gap between germline ends came to 10 bases. CDR3 nucleotide sequence: TGTGCCAGCAGTTTAGACTACTCACCCTACAATGAGCAGTTCTTC. This gives the protein CASSLDYSPYNEQFF.

The V call is TRBV5-1, the J call TRBJ2-6; 12 bases fit TRBD1. J gave up 2 bases and V 8 bases, and 8 bases lay outside the gene matches. The germline CDR1 and CDR2 sequences are SGHRS and YFSETQ. The CDR3 has 17 amino acids. CDR3 nucleotides: TGCGCCAGTGTGGGACAGGGGGCGTCAACTGGGGCCAACGTCCTGACTTTC. This codes for CASVGQGASTGANVLTF.

This clone has just one count. CDR3 DNA: TGTGCCAGCAGCAAGGGACAGGGAACTAATGAAAAACTGTTTTTT. It is translated as CASSKGQGTNEKLFF. The rearrangement uses TRBV2 and TRBJ1-4; 9 bases line up with TRBD1. CDR1 SNHLY and CDR2 FYNNEI come from the germline V gene. V was pared by 6 bases and J by 1 base, with 3 bases of the junction left unmatched. CDR3 size: 15 residues. Full variable domain (missing parts from reference TRBV2 and TRBJ1-4): EPEVTQTPSHQVTQMGQEVILRCVPISNHLYFYWYRQILGQKVEFLVSFYNNEISEKSEIFDDQFSVERPDGSNFTLKIRSTKLEDSAMYFCASSKGQGTNEKLFFGSGTQLSVL.

The chain carries TRBV28 and TRBJ2-1, with a possible D match to TRBD2 (6 bases). This CDR3 has 14 residues. V lost 6 bases and J 0 bases, leaving 9 bases between the germline ends. The germline V gene encodes CDR1 MDHEN and CDR2 SYDVKM. The CDR3 sequence: CASRLAISYNEQFF. Here the CDR3 DNA reads TGTGCCAGCAGGCTAGCGATCTCCTACAATGAGCAGTTCTTC.

The V gene is TRBV2, the J gene TRBJ2-3; maybe TRBD1 (6 bases). V lost 7 bases and J 5 bases, leaving 10 bases between the germline ends. The CDR3 sequence is 12 residues long. In germline, CDR1 is SNHLY, CDR2 FYNNEI. The CDR3 sequence is CASKGHRDTQYF. CDR3 in DNA: TGTGCCAGCAAGGGACACCGAGATACGCAGTATTTT.

The chain links TRBV9 to TRBJ1-6; D unclear. Trimming left V 3 bases short and J 8 bases short, with 12 bases between. Germline assignment: CDR1 SGDLS and CDR2 YYNGEE. The CDR3 runs 14 residues. CDR3 region: CASSARAGDSPLHF. CDR3 sequence (DNA): TGTGCCAGCAGCGCCCGGGCCGGGGATTCACCCCTCCACTTT.

Remarks on this clone: In the same sample, other DNA sequences code for this CDR3. The chain combines TRBV10-3 with TRBJ2-1, with 10 bases fitting TRBD2. V lost 4 bases, J lost 0 bases, and 6 bases stayed unmatched. The CDR3 has 17 residues. Germline values: CDR1 ENHRY, CDR2 SYGVKD. This CDR3 reads CAISGELAGTSYNEQFF. CDR3 nucleotide sequence: TGTGCCATCAGTGGGGAACTAGCGGGAACCTCCTACAATGAGCAGTTCTTC.

The chain recombines TRBV7-2 with TRBJ1-6; D not certain. The ends were cut back, 4 bases at V and 3 bases at J, with 7 bases in the middle. Germline CDR1 and CDR2: SGHTA and FQGNSA. The CDR3 is made up of 14 amino acids. The CDR3 region has the DNA TGTGCCAGCAGCTCAGACTTCTATAATTCACCCCTCCACTTT. Its translation: CASSSDFYNSPLHF. Variable domain in full (rest from reference TRBV7-2 and TRBJ1-6): GAGVSQSPSNKVTEKGKDVELRCDPISGHTALYWYRQSLGQGLEFLIYFQGNSAPDKSGLPSDRFSAERTGGSVSTLTIQRTQQEDSAVYLCASSSDFYNSPLHFGNGTRLTVT.

The V call is TRBV7-2, the J call TRBJ2-7; TRBD1 matches 8 bases. There are 15 residues in the CDR3. Germline values: CDR1 SGHTA, CDR2 FQGNSA. After removal of 1 base from V and 4 bases from J, the junction contained 6 bases not matched to a gene. Here the CDR3 reads CASSLGTGGFYEQYF. Written as DNA, the CDR3 is TGTGCCAGCAGCTTAGGCACAGGGGGGTTTTACGAGCAGTACTTC. Together with reference TRBV7-2 and TRBJ2-7, the CDR3 gives the full variable domain: GAGVSQSPSNKVTEKGKDVELRCDPISGHTALYWYRQSLGQGLEFLIYFQGNSAPDKSGLPSDRFSAERTGGSVSTLTIQRTQQEDSAVYLCASSLGTGGFYEQYFGPGTRLTVT.

V and J are TRBV19 and TRBJ2-3; D gene unclear. CDR3 length: 15 residues. Trimming took off 3 bases at V and 0 bases at J, with 10 bases between the two ends. CDR1 LNHDA and CDR2 SQIVND come from the germline V gene (reference sequence). CDR3: CASSISVWSTDTQYF. CDR3 nucleotide sequence: TGTGCCAGTAGTATCAGCGTTTGGAGCACAGATACGCAGTATTTT.